A single sample gave rise to the 20 T cell receptor beta chains below, sequenced in a study of circulating tumor DNA in untreated peripheral T-cell lymphoma. Generated by immunoSEQ multiplex PCR, the TCRdb table keeps only in-frame clones and is missing some. The data hold about 6,600 clones, with about 62% observed a single time. The sample taken for sequencing was tumor tissue. The receptors stem from a human donor with peripheral T-cell lymphoma.

The chain combines TRBV6-8 with TRBJ2-7; no clear D. The CDR3 extends over 16 amino acids. The germline CDR1 and CDR2 sequences are MNHGY and SAAAGT. V was clipped by 10 bases and J by 2 bases, with 24 bases between them. In DNA, the CDR3 is TGTGCCATCAGCAGAAATACAGAAGGAGAAACCTACGAGCAGTACTTC. This gives the protein CAISRNTEGETYEQYF.

This CDR3 is CASSLPARGEKLFF. The CDR3 bases are TGTGCCAGCAGTTTACCAGCCCGGGGTGAAAAACTGTTTTTT. The chain joins TRBV28 to TRBJ1-4, with D hard to call. CDR1 and CDR2 from the germline V gene are MDHEN and SYDVKM. The V end was cut by 2 bases, the J end by 7 bases, with 11 bases between. The CDR3 covers 14 residues.

This clone has a single count. This chain uses TRBV6-8 with TRBJ1-3, with a weak D call TRBD1 (5 bases). Trimming took 5 bases from V and 4 from J, leaving 9 bases between them. From germline, CDR1 is MNHGY and CDR2 SAAAGT. CDR3 length equals 13 residues. The CDR3 coding sequence is TGTGCCAGCAGTGACAGACGGGGAAACACCATATATTTT. Its translation: CASSDRRGNTIYF.

This chain uses TRBV19 with TRBJ2-3, with 10 bases matching TRBD2. The CDR3 loop spans 15 amino acids. The V segment lost 6 bases and the J segment 3 bases; nucleotides outside the gene matches: 6. The germline V gene has CDR1 LNHDA and CDR2 SQIVND (reference sequence). The CDR3 sequence is CASSQREGLTDTQYF. As DNA, the CDR3 is TGTGCCAGTAGCCAGCGGGAGGGCCTGACAGATACGCAGTATTTT.

The CDR3 loop is CASIRPSGRTGELFF. The CDR3 DNA reads as TGTGCCAGCATACGTCCTAGCGGGAGGACCGGGGAGCTGTTTTTT. The chain is built from TRBV6-7 and TRBJ2-2; 11 bases are shared with TRBD2. TRBV6-7 is an ORF, with its function uncertain. This CDR3 comprises 15 residues. J gave up 5 bases and V 7 bases, and 6 bases lay outside the gene matches.

The chain links TRBV19 to TRBJ1-2; no clear D. The germline CDR1 and CDR2 sequences are LNHDA and SQIVND (reference sequence). CDR3 length equals 13 residues. Between the trimmed V and J ends, which lost 3 bases and 5 bases, there was a span of 10 bases. Here the CDR3 DNA reads TGTGCCAGTAGTATGACTACAGCGTATGGCTACACCTTC. Protein product: CASSMTTAYGYTF.

The chain has TRBV11-3 and TRBJ2-1; D may be TRBD1 or TRBD2 (5 bases each). The CDR3 contains 14 residues. Trimming pared 5 bases from V and 4 bases from J, leaving 12 bases between. Looked up from germline, CDR1 is SGHNT and CDR2 is YENEEA. DNA of the CDR3: TGTGCCAGCAGCCAAGTTGGGGGTTACAATGAGCAGTTCTTC. Translated, it gives CASSQVGGYNEQFF. The full variable domain, its missing parts supplied by reference TRBV11-3 and TRBJ2-1, is EAGVVQSPRYKIIEKKQPVAFWCNPISGHNTLYWYLQNLGQGPELLIRYENEEAVDDSQLPKDRFSAERLKGVDSTLKIQPAELGDSAVYLCASSQVGGYNEQFFGPGTRLTVL.

The chain is built from TRBV12-2 and TRBJ2-1; whether TRBD2, the table's D call, matches the DNA was not checked. TRBV12-2 is a pseudogene segment. This CDR3 comprises 15 residues. This chain's CDR3 is CATQGTSGDYNEQFF. CDR3 coding DNA: TGTGCCACCCAGGGTACTAGCGGGGACTACAATGAGCAGTTCTTC.

The V and J genes are TRBV11-3 and TRBJ2-7; D perhaps matches TRBD1 (6 bases). Germline V gene sequence: CDR1 SGHNT, CDR2 YENEEA. This CDR3 region has 14 residues. V lost 3 bases, J lost 4 bases, and 13 bases lay in between. CDR3 region: CASSFKGEGYEQYF. The CDR3 region has the DNA TGTGCCAGCAGCTTTAAGGGGGAAGGGTACGAGCAGTACTTC. Combining the CDR3 with reference TRBV11-3 and TRBJ2-7 gives the whole variable domain EAGVVQSPRYKIIEKKQPVAFWCNPISGHNTLYWYLQNLGQGPELLIRYENEEAVDDSQLPKDRFSAERLKGVDSTLKIQPAELGDSAVYLCASSFKGEGYEQYFGPGTRLTVT.

The rearrangement links TRBV19 to TRBJ2-7, with TRBD2 matching over 12 bases. The CDR3 spans 15 residues. Unmatched junction bases numbered 4, after V lost 6 bases and J lost 1 base. Germline values: CDR1 LNHDA, CDR2 SQIVND (reference sequence). In DNA form, the CDR3 reads TGTGCCAGTAGGCTGACTAGCGGGAGATCCTACGAGCAGTACTTC. Translation: CASRLTSGRSYEQYF. Filled out from reference TRBV19 and TRBJ2-7, the complete variable domain reads DGGITQSPKYLFRKEGQNVTLSCEQNLNHDAMYWYRQDPGQGLRLIYYSQIVNDFQKGDIAEGYSVSREKKESFPLTVTSAQKNPTAFYLCASRLTSGRSYEQYFGPGTRLTVT.

The V gene is TRBV28, the J gene TRBJ1-5; 8 bases align to TRBD1. Germline V CDR1 and CDR2: MDHEN, SYDVKM. After removal of 2 bases from V and 6 bases from J, the junction contained 6 bases not matched to a gene. This CDR3 is built from 15 residues. In DNA, the CDR3 is TGTGCCAGCAGTTTACCAGGGGGCGCGTTTCAGCCCCAGCATTTT. This gives the protein CASSLPGGAFQPQHF.

This sequence joins TRBV5-1 and TRBJ2-6; D tentatively reads TRBD1 or TRBD2 (6 bases each). The V end lost 2 bases, the J end lost 0 bases, and 15 bases lay between the germline ends. The CDR3 covers 18 residues. Germline lookup yields CDR1 SGHRS and CDR2 YFSETQ. The CDR3 nucleotides are TGCGCCAGCAGCTTTGTCGGGGGCGATCACTCTGGGGCCAACGTCCTGACTTTC. It specifies CASSFVGGDHSGANVLTF.

The chain has TRBV2 and TRBJ2-2, with 14 nucleotides matching TRBD2. Germline-derived CDR1 and CDR2 are SNHLY and FYNNEI. CDR3 length equals 16 residues. V shed 6 bases and J 4 bases; nucleotides not matched to a gene: 4. The CDR3 spells CASSWTSGGLTGELFF. The CDR3 region has the DNA TGTGCCAGCAGCTGGACTAGCGGGGGGCTCACCGGGGAGCTGTTTTTT.

The chain uses TRBV29-1 and TRBJ2-5, with TRBD2 matching over 8 bases. From germline, CDR1 is SQVTM and CDR2 ANQGSEA. The CDR3 has 13 residues. J was trimmed by 3 bases and V by 7 bases; bases with no gene match: 7. The CDR3 bases are TGCAGCGCCGGGAGCGGGAGCGAAGAGACCCAGTACTTC. This encodes CSAGSGSEETQYF.

The chain joins TRBV6-8 to TRBJ2-1; 13 bases are a match to TRBD2. This CDR3 has 17 amino acids. Germline lookup yields CDR1 MNHGY and CDR2 SAAAGT. Losses at the gene ends were 2 bases for V and 4 bases for J; bases not matched to a gene: 5. The CDR3 sequence: CASSYSGTSGTYNEQFF. The DNA of the CDR3 is TGTGCCAGCAGTTACAGCGGGACTAGCGGGACTTACAATGAGCAGTTCTTC.

This chain connects TRBV19 to TRBJ2-7; no clear D gene. The CDR3 runs 15 residues. V lost 3 bases and J 0 bases, leaving 12 bases between the germline ends. Germline-derived CDR1 and CDR2 are LNHDA and SQIVND (reference sequence). CDR3 DNA: TGTGCCAGTAGTATTCTCGGTGTCCCCTCCTACGAGCAGTACTTC. It is translated as CASSILGVPSYEQYF.

In this sample, this clone turned up a few times. V is TRBV19 and J is TRBJ2-1; the match to TRBD2 covers 7 bases. CDR1 and CDR2 from the germline V gene are LNHDA and SQIVND (reference sequence). The CDR3 runs to 13 residues. Losses at the gene ends were 6 bases for V and 6 bases for J; bases not matched to a gene: 5. CDR3 sequence (DNA): TGTGCCAGTAGAGATAGCGGGTCCAATGAGCAGTTCTTC. Encoded protein: CASRDSGSNEQFF. Full variable domain (rest looked up from reference TRBV19 and TRBJ2-1): DGGITQSPKYLFRKEGQNVTLSCEQNLNHDAMYWYRQDPGQGLRLIYYSQIVNDFQKGDIAEGYSVSREKKESFPLTVTSAQKNPTAFYLCASRDSGSNEQFFGPGTRLTVL.

CDR3 nucleotides: TGTGCCAGCAGCCCTAGTGGAACTGGAAACACCATATATTTT. Translated: CASSPSGTGNTIYF. V gene TRBV7-1 combines with J gene TRBJ1-3, with D unclear. TRBV7-1 is reported as an ORF; its role is uncertain. The CDR3 totals 14 residues. V was pared by 5 bases and J by 2 bases, with 10 bases between.

This clone was detected a few times. This chain joins TRBV28 and TRBJ2-7; D ambiguous. The CDR3 length is 12 residues. With 5 bases removed from V and 0 bases from J, the gap between germline ends came to 5 bases. CDR1 and CDR2 from the germline V gene are MDHEN and SYDVKM. The CDR3 loop reads CASSGISYEQYF. DNA for the CDR3: TGTGCCAGCAGTGGAATCTCCTACGAGCAGTACTTC.

The chain employs TRBV6-7 and TRBJ2-7; D is possibly TRBD2 (6 bases). TRBV6-7 is sorted into the ORF group, with uncertain function. This CDR3 has 13 residues. Trimming removed 10 bases at V and 0 bases at J, with 13 bases between. CDR3 region: CAIGGNPSYEQYF. The CDR3 nucleotides read TGTGCCATCGGGGGAAATCCCTCCTACGAGCAGTACTTC.